This T cell receptor (beta chain) was profiled in a study of tumor-infiltrating lymphocytes in primary liver carcinoma (TCRdb year 2017). General notes on the study: Between late 2015 and March 2016, a handful of patients in China with histopathologically diagnosed primary liver carcinoma had their tumors surgically resected. Reproducibility between technical replicate repertoires was high, with correlation coefficients above 0.95 and mean shared-clone rates approximately 0.91. A total of 35 specimens from 5 patients underwent TCRbeta repertoire sequencing, comprising about 25 tumor regions, 5 adjacent noncancerous liver tissues and 5 peripheral blood samples. Each sample produced about 3.5 to 7.13 million productive TCRbeta reads, and read depth showed no significant difference between tissue types. The five patients, three men and two women aged 30 to 69 years, had hepatocellular carcinoma (four) or combined HCC and intrahepatic cholangiocarcinoma (one). The tumors of the five patients were staged as T1-T3 N0M0, with maximum diameters ranging from roughly 4.2 to 10 cm. For each liver tumor, the study sampled five regions along with adjacent normal tissue and blood, and applied TCRbeta repertoire sequencing, expression microarrays and whole-exome sequencing. The paper as a whole reports these results and caveats: The top 250 clones accounted for a significantly greater share of the repertoire in tumors than in blood (p = 0.039). With just five patients in the study, the authors point out that the findings should be validated in a larger study. Because the samples were bulk and unsorted, CD4+ and CD8+ T cell repertoires could not be compared. Only the TCR beta chain was sequenced, so true repertoire diversity is likely underestimated because unpaired alpha chains were not captured. Repertoire overlap was found to be higher between tumor regions (mean roughly 36%) than between tumor-adjacent (roughly 17%) or tumor-blood (roughly 15%) pairs, consistent with antigen-driven expansion.

Reading from cysteine to phenylalanine, the CDR3 counts 13 amino acids. The DNA shown is the 39-base CDR3, in frame from base 1. Using a constant-region primer and ProtoScript II reverse transcriptase, TCRbeta-specific cDNA was reverse-transcribed from around 500 ng total RNA. TCRbeta libraries were built with three nested multiplex PCR rounds, a slightly modified ARM-PCR procedure. Multiplex TRBV1-TRBV30 forward primers and a Cbeta reverse primer were used in the first two PCR rounds, each of which was run for approximately 11 cycles. Sample barcodes and Illumina adapters were added in a final 25-cycle PCR using Deep VentR polymerase. Before sequencing, amplicons between 200 and 500 bp were purified from gel using a QIAquick gel extraction kit. TCRbeta amplicons were sequenced on an Illumina HiSeq 2500 with 250-bp paired-end reads. The published analysis was carried out like this. Trimmomatic v0.33 was used to quality-trim the reads, and FLASH v1.2.11 was used to merge paired reads so that full CDR3 sequences could be recovered. V, D and J germline segments were assigned to the rearranged TCRbeta sequences using MiGEC v1.2.1b. Clonotype statistics and Shannon-Wiener diversity indices were calculated with VDJtools v1.0.0. Except for diversity analysis, only each sample's 250 most abundant clonotypes were used in subsequent analyses to reduce sampling bias. The public sequencing data were trimmed at Q25 with fastp and processed into clonotypes with MiXCR by TCRdb, which kept only in-frame beta chains. Each entry merges the rows of one CDR3 protein and shows their most common DNA and genes. None of the V and J calls come from the authors' own analysis; TCRdb made them. The sample table lists 300,000 to 350,000 distinct CDR3 sequences, almost 65% of them with a count of one. The ten largest clones capture under 8.5% of the sample.

A word on this clonotype: Its antigen target is currently unknown. Relative to the germline gene, one junction end is altered; a read error may explain this.

Blood RNA was extracted from unsorted whole blood using TRIzol reagent, and germline DNA was obtained with the DNeasy Blood & Tissue kit. Patients had chronic HBV infection and were treatment-naive at sampling. Before surgery, 3.5 to 4 milliliters of peripheral blood were drawn into K2EDTA tubes. The sequenced sample was peripheral blood. The chain is assembled from TRBV12-3 or TRBV12-4 and TRBJ1-2; TRBD1 aligns with 8 central bases. This sequence originates from a man in his forties with primary liver carcinoma and hepatitis B virus infection. The CDR3 amino acid sequence is: CTSSLDRDKGYTF. In nucleotides, the sequence is TGTACCAGCAGTCTGGACAGGGATAAGGGCTACACCTTC.